This T cell receptor beta chain was found in a study of a mutant IDH1 vaccine in newly diagnosed glioma. The overall study: Following radiotherapy alone, or alongside temozolomide cycles, vaccination was started after an interval of 4-6 weeks.

In the case of this clone: Its antigen is not identified.

Libraries were prepared by immunoSEQ multiplex PCR; TCRdb keeps only in-frame clonotypes and omits some of them. The top ten clones hold around 5% of a sample with tens of thousands of clones, roughly four fifths of them seen once. The CDR3 totals 12 residues. The germline gives CDR1 WSHSY, CDR2 SAAADI. V was shortened by 7 bases and J by 1 base, with 7 bases between the two germline ends. Overall study results and limits: Changes in top peripheral clonotypes did not appear linked to pseudoprogression.

Time point noted: week 47, end of study. A 20-mer mutant IDH1 peptide at 300 ug was injected subcutaneously with topical imiquimod. This chain links TRBV10-2 with TRBJ1-1; D is unclear. The sample consisted of PBMCs, taken from a glioma patient whose treatment included an IDH1 peptide vaccine. This sequence originates from a man aged 40-49 years with glioma. The CDR3 nucleotides read TGCGCCAGCAAGAACGGGAACACTGAAGCTTTCTTT. Its translation is CASKNGNTEAFF.